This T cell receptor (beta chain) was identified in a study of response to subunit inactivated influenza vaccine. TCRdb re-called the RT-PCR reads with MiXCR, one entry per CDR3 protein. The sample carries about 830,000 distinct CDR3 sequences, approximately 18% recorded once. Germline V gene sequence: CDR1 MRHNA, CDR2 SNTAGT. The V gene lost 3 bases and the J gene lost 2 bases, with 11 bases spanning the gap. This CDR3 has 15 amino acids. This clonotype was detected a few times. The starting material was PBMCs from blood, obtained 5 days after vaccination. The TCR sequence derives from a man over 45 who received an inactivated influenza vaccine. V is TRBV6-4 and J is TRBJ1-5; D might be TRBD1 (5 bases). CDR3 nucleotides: TGTGCCAGCAGTGATGGTCACAGGTGCAATCAGCCCCAGCATTTT. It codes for CASSDGHRCNQPQHF.